Here is one T cell receptor beta chain with its context. What it recognizes is unknown. This specimen belongs to a study of cytomegalovirus exposure and HLA in healthy donors. Background on the study: The 120 or so validation repertoires, a later analysis reported, used the same platform as the approximately 700 first-cohort repertoires. General observations from the study: Cytomegalovirus association was assigned to 150 to 200 TCR beta chains. Diagnosis of cytomegalovirus status made by the classifier reportedly showed high specificity and sensitivity.

V lost 4 bases to trimming and J lost 1 base; unmatched junction nucleotides: 9. The CDR3 is 16 residues long. Germline assignment: CDR1 SGHRS and CDR2 YFSETQ. TCRdb keeps only in-frame clones here, not all; method: immunoSEQ multiplex PCR. The table includes more than 85,000 clones, 86% detected once. The specimen sequenced was PBMCs. The sequence derives from a woman younger than 35 in good health and CMV-seropositive. This chain links TRBV5-1 with TRBJ2-3; TRBD2 agrees at 7 bases. CDR3 residues: CASSPQRGGGTDTQYF. The DNA of the CDR3 is TGCGCCAGCAGCCCCCAGCGGGGAGGGGGCACAGATACGCAGTATTTT.